The 25 T cell receptor beta chains given below trace back to one sample, sequenced in a study of long-term antiretroviral therapy in people with HIV. Sequencing relied on immunoSEQ assay v3.0, run at survey level. Produced via immunoSEQ multiplex PCR; TCRdb's table is partial and in-frame only. This table has approximately 35,000 clones, around 79% appearing once. Here the sequenced sample was unsorted PBMCs, taken 1.9 years after starting antiretroviral therapy. The receptors were gathered from a man aged 18 to 29 with HIV.

This clone has only a few counts. The chain employs TRBV29-1 and TRBJ1-4, with 7 bases identical to TRBD1. V lost 4 bases to trimming and J lost 6 bases; unmatched junction nucleotides: 2. Germline CDR1 and CDR2: SQVTM and ANQGSEA. CDR3 size: 12 residues. CDR3 amino acids: CSVVTGDEKLFF. The CDR3 coding sequence is TGCAGCGTTGTAACAGGGGATGAAAAACTGTTTTTT.

The CDR3: CASGLAGDPGYTF. CDR3 DNA sequence: TGTGCTAGTGGTTTGGCGGGGGATCCTGGCTACACCTTC. The rearrangement joins TRBV12-5 to TRBJ1-2; D perhaps matches TRBD1 (5 bases). The V end lost 1 base, the J end lost 7 bases, and 10 bases lay between the germline ends. Germline assignment: CDR1 LGHNT and CDR2 FRNRAP. The CDR3 is 13 residues long.

The chain employs TRBV28 and TRBJ2-7; TRBD1 aligns across 7 bases. In germline, CDR1 is MDHEN, CDR2 SYDVKM. V lost 2 bases, J lost 4 bases, and 5 bases stayed unmatched. This CDR3 spans 14 amino acids. CDR3 in DNA: TGTGCCAGCAGTTTAAGACAGGGACCTTACGAGCAGTACTTC. This gives the protein CASSLRQGPYEQYF.

J is TRBJ1-1 and V is TRBV5-4; 8 nucleotides match TRBD1. Unmatched junction bases numbered 7, after V lost 3 bases and J lost 3 bases. The CDR3 sequence is 15 residues long. Germline assignment: CDR1 SGHNT and CDR2 YYREEE (reference sequence). CDR3 bases: TGTGCCAGCAGCTCACAGGGGGGCGCCGACACTGAAGCTTTCTTT. Its translation: CASSSQGGADTEAFF.

The CDR3 region is CASSPPGGETQYF. The CDR3 DNA sequence: TGTGCCAGCAGTCCTCCCGGGGGAGAGACCCAGTACTTC. The rearrangement joins TRBV6-5 to TRBJ2-5; D may be TRBD2 (6 bases). The CDR3 runs 13 residues. Trimming left V 5 bases short and J 4 bases short, with 11 bases between. CDR1 and CDR2 (germline): MNHEY, SVGAGI.

The gene calls are TRBV9 and TRBJ2-5; 8 nucleotides line up with TRBD2. Trimming removed 0 bases from V and 5 bases from J; junction bases left unmatched: 6. Germline V gene lookup returns CDR1 SGDLS and CDR2 YYNGEE. The CDR3 is 15 residues long. CDR3 sequence reads: CASSVDSGVYETQYF. DNA for the CDR3: TGTGCCAGCAGCGTAGATAGCGGGGTTTATGAGACCCAGTACTTC.

J is TRBJ2-3 and V is TRBV25-1; either TRBD1 or TRBD2 may fit D (5 bases each). Germline CDR1 and CDR2: MGHDK and SYGVNS. The V end lost 10 bases, the J end lost 5 bases, and 16 bases lay between the germline ends. The CDR3 sequence is 13 residues long. The CDR3 DNA is TGTGCCACCGCGAGGGGTTGGGAAGATACGCAGTATTTT. It is translated as CATARGWEDTQYF. Combining the CDR3 with reference TRBV25-1 and TRBJ2-3 gives the whole variable domain EADIYQTPRYLVIGTGKKITLECSQTMGHDKMYWYQQDPGMELHLIHYSYGVNSTEKGDLSSESTVSRIRTEHFPLTLESARPSHTSQYLCATARGWEDTQYFGPGTRLTVL.

This clone occurred a few times. The chain carries TRBV28 and TRBJ1-4, with TRBD1 as a possible D gene (5 bases). The germline V gene has CDR1 MDHEN and CDR2 SYDVKM. The CDR3 covers 14 residues. Between the trimmed V and J ends, which lost 2 bases and 7 bases, there was a span of 11 bases. CDR3 sequence reads: CASSLGGIGEKLFF. In nucleotides, the CDR3 is TGTGCCAGCAGTTTAGGGGGGATCGGTGAAAAACTGTTTTTT.

The chain carries TRBV7-3 and TRBJ2-1, with unresolved D. Trimming left V 2 bases short and J 7 bases short, with 9 bases between. This CDR3 spans 13 amino acids. Germline lookup yields CDR1 SGHTA and CDR2 FQGTGA. Written as DNA, the CDR3 is TGTGCCAGCAGCTTAGAGGACCTGAATGAGCAGTTCTTC. It translates to CASSLEDLNEQFF.

V usage is TRBV5-1 and J usage is TRBJ1-1; D ambiguous. CDR1 and CDR2 from the germline V gene are SGHRS and YFSETQ. The V end was cut by 4 bases, the J end by 0 bases, with 7 bases between. The CDR3 is made up of 13 amino acids. The CDR3 loop reads CASSDDLNTEAFF. DNA for the CDR3: TGCGCCAGCAGCGACGACCTGAACACTGAAGCTTTCTTT.

This rearrangement joins TRBV28 to TRBJ2-7; the D gene is possibly TRBD1 (5 bases). The CDR3 covers 13 residues. In germline, CDR1 is MDHEN, CDR2 SYDVKM. Trimming removed 6 bases at V and 2 bases at J, with 11 bases between. The CDR3 DNA sequence: TGTGCCAGCAGACCAACAGGCACCTACGAGCAGTACTTC. Amino acid sequence: CASRPTGTYEQYF.

This clone has just one count. The genes are TRBV5-5 and TRBJ1-2; D ambiguous. The V gene lost 1 base and the J gene lost 2 bases, with 12 bases spanning the gap. The CDR3 consists of 15 residues. Germline V gives CDR1 SGHKS, CDR2 YYEKEE (reference sequence). The CDR3 sequence is CASSLFAGSNYGYTF. CDR3 DNA sequence: TGTGCCAGCAGCTTGTTTGCCGGAAGCAACTATGGCTACACCTTC. The full variable domain, its missing parts supplied by reference TRBV5-5 and TRBJ1-2, is DAGVTQSPTHLIKTRGQQVTLRCSPISGHKSVSWYQQVLGQGPQFIFQYYEKEERGRGNFPDRFSARQFPNYSSELNVNALLLGDSALYLCASSLFAGSNYGYTFGSGTRLTVV.

The chain recombines TRBV7-6 with TRBJ2-2; TRBD1 or TRBD2 may be the D gene (5 bases each). V gave up 5 bases and J gave up 6 bases, with 16 bases separating them. Germline V gene data show CDR1 as SGHVS and CDR2 as FNYEAQ. This CDR3 comprises 15 residues. CDR3 sequence reads: CASSRNGAGAGELFF. CDR3 in DNA: TGTGCCAGCAGCCGGAACGGGGCTGGGGCCGGGGAGCTGTTTTTT.

This chain uses TRBV21-1 with TRBJ1-5. TRBV21-1 is a known pseudogene. The CDR3 length is 16 residues. The CDR3 nucleotides are TGTGCCAGCAGCAAAGAAGGGGATCGGGATAATCAGCCCCAGCATTTT. The encoded protein is CASSKEGDRDNQPQHF.

CDR3 in amino acids: CASSPDGQGNYGYTF. CDR3 nucleotides: TGTGCCAGCAGCCCTGATGGACAGGGGAACTATGGCTACACCTTC. This rearrangement joins TRBV5-5 to TRBJ1-2; TRBD1 matches 9 bases. J was trimmed by 2 bases and V by 4 bases; bases with no gene match: 6. Germline CDR1 and CDR2: SGHKS and YYEKEE (reference sequence). The CDR3 totals 15 residues.

The table lists this clone with a few counts. The chain recombines TRBV2 with TRBJ1-2; D unresolved. V was shortened by 1 base and J by 8 bases, with 17 bases between the two germline ends. Germline CDR1 and CDR2: SNHLY and FYNNEI. The CDR3 runs to 15 residues. The CDR3 region is CASSEEVLGTMGYTF. The CDR3 DNA reads TGTGCCAGCAGTGAAGAGGTCCTCGGAACGATGGGCTACACCTTC.

This chain joins TRBV5-1 and TRBJ1-4; D uncertain. This CDR3 region has 14 residues. The V end was cut by 1 base, the J end by 3 bases, with 7 bases between. CDR1 is SGHRS and CDR2 is YFSETQ in the germline V gene. The CDR3 here is CASSLFGANEKLFF. In DNA form, the CDR3 reads TGCGCCAGCAGCTTGTTCGGTGCTAATGAAAAACTGTTTTTT.

V and J are TRBV6-5 and TRBJ2-1; D may match TRBD1 or TRBD2 (5 bases each). The ends were cut back, 3 bases at V and 6 bases at J, with 9 bases in the middle. CDR1 and CDR2 (germline): MNHEY, SVGAGI. CDR3 length: 13 residues. CDR3 bases: TGTGCCAGCAGTTATGGGGGAAGCAATGAGCAGTTCTTC. Protein product: CASSYGGSNEQFF.

The chain recombines TRBV2 with TRBJ2-1; TRBD2 aligns across 10 bases. The CDR3 is 16 residues long. J lost 4 bases, V lost 7 bases, and 10 bases had no gene match. The germline CDR1 and CDR2 sequences are SNHLY and FYNNEI. Here the CDR3 reads CASKGGLAGVYNEQFF. CDR3 in DNA: TGTGCCAGCAAGGGGGGCCTAGCGGGGGTATACAATGAGCAGTTCTTC. Variable domain in full (rest from reference TRBV2 and TRBJ2-1): EPEVTQTPSHQVTQMGQEVILRCVPISNHLYFYWYRQILGQKVEFLVSFYNNEISEKSEIFDDQFSVERPDGSNFTLKIRSTKLEDSAMYFCASKGGLAGVYNEQFFGPGTRLTVL.

The V gene is TRBV6-4, the J gene TRBJ1-6; D is perhaps TRBD1 (5 bases). V shed 6 bases and J shed 4 bases, with 10 bases lying between them. Germline CDR1 MRHNA, CDR2 SNTAGT. The CDR3 is 14 residues long. This CDR3 is CASRSEGYNSPLHF. The CDR3 DNA sequence: TGTGCCAGCAGGTCGGAGGGGTATAATTCACCCCTCCACTTT.

The V and J genes are TRBV27 and TRBJ2-5, with no clear D. The ends were cut back, 5 bases at V and 1 base at J, with 2 bases in the middle. In germline, CDR1 is MNHEY, CDR2 SMNVEV (reference sequence). There are 11 residues in the CDR3. Here the CDR3 reads CASSIQETQYF. CDR3 bases: TGTGCCAGCAGTATCCAAGAGACCCAGTACTTC.

This sequence joins TRBV5-6 and TRBJ2-7; no reliable D call. From germline, CDR1 is SGHDT and CDR2 YYEEEE. The CDR3 is 17 residues long. V lost 1 base and J lost 7, with 24 bases in between. CDR3 loop: CASSLFSSWAVGREQYF. CDR3 nucleotides: TGTGCCAGCAGCTTGTTTAGCTCTTGGGCGGTAGGTAGGGAGCAGTACTTC.

The CDR3 region is CASSAGTTNEKLFF. The CDR3 nucleotides are TGTGCCAGCAGTGCCGGTACAACTAATGAAAAACTGTTTTTT. This chain uses TRBV25-1 with TRBJ1-4, with no clear D. V shed 4 bases and J shed 0 bases, with 6 bases lying between them. The CDR3 is 14 residues long. Germline CDR1 MGHDK, CDR2 SYGVNS.

V gene TRBV5-1 combines with J gene TRBJ2-7; 9 nucleotides match TRBD1. This CDR3 has 14 amino acids. V trimming: 0 bases; J trimming: 3 bases; junction bases outside the gene matches: 1. CDR1 is SGHRS and CDR2 is YFSETQ in the germline V gene. This CDR3 reads CASSLGQGVYEQYF. Here the CDR3 DNA reads TGCGCCAGCAGCTTGGGACAGGGGGTCTACGAGCAGTACTTC.

This sequence joins TRBV5-1 and TRBJ2-7; D could derive from TRBD1 or TRBD2 (5 bases each). CDR1 is SGHRS, CDR2 YFSETQ, per germline. The CDR3 contains 14 residues. Between the trimmed V and J ends, which lost 0 bases and 0 bases, there was a span of 7 bases. CDR3 protein: CASSLAGASYEQYV. CDR3 nucleotides: TGCGCCAGCAGCTTGGCCGGGGCCTCCTACGAGCAGTACGTC.